These 7 T cell receptor beta chains originate from one sample sequenced in a study of blood T cell repertoires in COVID-19. The assay was immunoSEQ multiplex PCR, and TCRdb's table has in-frame clones only and misses some. The sample carries some 99,000 clones, around 80% recorded once. The specimen was peripheral blood. The receptors stem from a woman aged 80 or older with active or convalescent COVID-19.

This chain connects TRBV28 to TRBJ2-4; tentatively, D is TRBD1 (5 bases). Germline assignment: CDR1 MDHEN and CDR2 SYDVKM. The CDR3 has 15 amino acids. The germline V and J ends were trimmed by 3 bases and 8 bases, with 17 bases remaining between them. CDR3 in DNA: TGTGCCAGCAGTTTGGGTGGGCAGGGCAAGGACATTCAGTACTTC. As protein: CASSLGGQGKDIQYF.

V gene TRBV28 combines with J gene TRBJ2-7; maybe TRBD2 (6 bases). Germline CDR1 MDHEN, CDR2 SYDVKM. The V and J ends lost 0 bases and 6 bases respectively, with 12 bases between them. The CDR3 loop spans 14 amino acids. The chain's CDR3 is CASSLWGRGSEQYF. In DNA, the CDR3 is TGTGCCAGCAGTTTATGGGGACGGGGGAGCGAGCAGTACTTC.

This chain connects TRBV5-8 to TRBJ2-7, with 11 bases fitting TRBD2. The CDR3 consists of 14 residues. Germline lookup yields CDR1 SGHTS and CDR2 YDEGEE. V was clipped by 4 bases and J by 3 bases; unmatched bases: 3. The CDR3 sequence: CASSRLAGGYEQYF. In DNA form, the CDR3 reads TGTGCCAGCAGCCGCCTAGCGGGAGGCTACGAGCAGTACTTC.

The CDR3 coding sequence is TGTGCCAGCAACCTCAGGACAGGGCGGGGCACTGAAGCTTTCTTT. Residues: CASNLRTGRGTEAFF. The rearrangement joins TRBV27 to TRBJ1-1, with 8 bases fitting TRBD1. The trim removed 7 bases at V and 4 bases at J, leaving 11 bases unmatched. This CDR3 comprises 15 residues. Germline V gene lookup returns CDR1 MNHEY and CDR2 SMNVEV (reference sequence).

This chain links TRBV18 with TRBJ1-2; 7 bases are shared with TRBD1. V dropped 3 bases and J dropped 3; count of bases not matched to a gene: 10. There are 16 residues in the CDR3. Germline loops: CDR1 KGHSH, CDR2 LQKENI. The DNA for the CDR3 is TGTGCCAGCTCACCGCGGACAGGAGGCGAGGACTATGGCTACACCTTC. Its protein is CASSPRTGGEDYGYTF.

This clone is a singleton in its sample. This chain links TRBV6-5 with TRBJ2-7; tentative D call: TRBD2 (6 bases). CDR3 length: 15 amino acids. Trimming cost V 9 bases and J 0 bases, with 18 bases left between them. The germline V gene encodes CDR1 MNHEY and CDR2 SVGAGI. The CDR3 nucleotides are TGTGCCAGGGACGAGGCGGGACGGAACTCCTACGAGCAGTACTTC. Amino acid sequence: CARDEAGRNSYEQYF.

The chain is built from TRBV29-1 and TRBJ2-7, with TRBD2 as a possible D gene (6 bases). In germline, CDR1 is SQVTM, CDR2 ANQGSEA. The CDR3 is 13 amino acids. Deletions cut 3 bases from V and 1 base from J, with 10 bases between. The CDR3 loop is CSVENGGSYEQYF. The CDR3 region has the DNA TGCAGCGTTGAGAACGGGGGTTCCTACGAGCAGTACTTC.